The 11 T cell receptor beta chains below come from one sample, sequenced in a study of tumor-infiltrating lymphocytes in primary liver carcinoma (dated by TCRdb to the late 2010s). Blood RNA was extracted from unsorted whole blood with TRIzol reagent; germline DNA came from the DNeasy Blood & Tissue kit. Sequencing instrument: Illumina HiSeq 2500. Starting from about 550 ng total RNA, TCRbeta-specific cDNA was produced by reverse transcription with a constant-region primer and ProtoScript II reverse transcriptase. TCRbeta libraries were built with three nested multiplex PCR rounds, a slightly modified ARM-PCR procedure. Each of the first two PCR rounds ran for approximately 10 cycles and used multiplex TRBV1-TRBV30 forward primers together with a Cbeta reverse primer. The public reads were quality trimmed at Q25 with fastp and then assembled into clones with MiXCR by TCRdb, keeping productive beta chains. Each entry is one CDR3 protein sequence, shown with its most common DNA and genes. The sample contains fewer than 400,000 distinct CDR3 sequences, over 55% of them found a single time. In total, the top ten clones hold roughly 8.6% of the sample.

Sequences were obtained from peripheral blood. The source of these receptors is a man aged 35-49 years with primary liver carcinoma and hepatitis B virus infection.

About this clonotype: A read error may be the cause here, since a much bigger clone is one base away. The rearrangement uses TRBV12-3 or TRBV12-4 and TRBJ2-7; D might be TRBD2 (6 bases). This CDR3 contains 13 residues. V shed 5 bases and J shed 5 bases, with 13 bases lying between them. This CDR3 is CASSHRRGNEQYF. For the CDR3, the DNA is TGTGCCAGCAGTCACAGACGGGGGAACGAGCAGTACTTC.

On this clonotype itself: Germline is not matched at one junction end, which may reflect a read error. The genes are TRBV11-2 and TRBJ2-1; D ambiguous. The CDR3 extends over 17 amino acids. Germline loops: CDR1 SGHAT, CDR2 FQNNGV. In DNA, the CDR3 is TGTGTCAGCAGCCCTGTCGGTAGTGCCAATATTAACAATGAGCAGTTCTTT. It encodes CVSSPVGSANINNEQFF. Full variable domain (remainder filled in from reference TRBV11-2 and TRBJ2-1): EAGVAQSPRYKIIEKRQSVAFWCNPISGHATLYWYQQILGQGPKLLIQFQNNGVVDDSQLPKDRFSAERLKGVDSTLKIQPAKLEDSAVYLCVSSPVGSANINNEQFFGPGTRLTVL.

Remarks on this clonotype: A clone one base away is much larger, so this may be a read error. The V gene is TRBV11-2, the J gene TRBJ2-7, with TRBD1 matching over 9 bases. Germline CDR1 SGHAT, CDR2 FQNNGV. CDR3 size: 14 residues. The CDR3 protein is CVSSYPGTGSEQYF. Here the CDR3 DNA reads TGTGTCAGCAGCTATCCCGGGACAGGGTCCGAGCAGTACTTC.

This clonotype was observed once. One junction end does not reproduce the germline sequence, and a read error may be involved. The genes are TRBV5-4 and TRBJ2-2; a weak D match, TRBD2 (5 bases). Per germline, CDR1 SGHNT and CDR2 YYREEE (reference sequence). The CDR3 has 14 residues. In DNA form, the CDR3 reads TGTGCCAGCAGCCGGACTCAAAACACCGGGGAGCTGTCTTTT. Residues: CASSRTQNTGELSF.

This clonotype was observed many times. The chain uses TRBV7-8 and TRBJ2-7; a weak D match, TRBD2 (6 bases). V was shortened by 5 bases and J by 1 base, with 15 bases between the two germline ends. CDR3 size: 15 residues. Germline CDR1 and CDR2: SGHVS and FQNEAQ. The CDR3 region has the DNA TGTGCCAGCAGCCCATTAACCGGGAGATCCTACGAGCAGTACTTC. Its protein product is CASSPLTGRSYEQYF.

With regard to this clonotype: A much larger clone differs by one base, so this may be a read error. CDR3 sequence (DNA): TGTGCCAGCAGCGGAGGGGGCTCCGATGCGCAGTATTTT. Amino acid sequence: CASSGGGSDAQYF. This chain links TRBV6-6 with TRBJ2-3; D might be TRBD1 (7 bases). This CDR3 has 13 residues. V was pared by 6 bases and J by 10 bases, with 17 bases between. Germline V gives CDR1 MNHNY, CDR2 SVGAGI (reference sequence).

Details on this clonotype: A much larger clone sits a single nucleotide away, making a read error possible. The rearrangement joins TRBV6-2 or TRBV6-3 to TRBJ2-7; D ambiguous. CDR1 and CDR2 from the germline V gene are MNHEY and SVGEGT. This CDR3 is 15 amino acids long. V lost 10 bases and J lost 0, with 19 bases in between. Here the CDR3 reads CAISASLTYSYEQYF. The CDR3 nucleotides read TGTGCCATCAGCGCATCCCTAACGTACTCCTACGAGCAGTACTTC.

The chain is built from TRBV6-2 or TRBV6-3 and TRBJ2-2, with TRBD2 matching 7 bases. From germline, CDR1 is MNHEY and CDR2 SVGEGT. Trimming at V came to 7 bases and at J to 1 base, leaving 15 bases not matched to a gene. This CDR3 comprises 18 residues. This CDR3 reads CASIQLVGSGLNTGELFF. The CDR3, as DNA: TGTGCCAGCATTCAGCTAGTAGGTAGCGGGCTGAACACCGGGGAGCTGTTTTTT.

As for this clonotype: A much larger clone lies one base from this, so it may be a read error. This chain links TRBV29-1 with TRBJ1-2, with D uncertain. The CDR3 runs 12 residues. Looked up from germline, CDR1 is SQVTM and CDR2 is ANQGSEA. Trimming left V 2 bases short and J 10 bases short, with 14 bases between. CDR3 coding DNA: TGCAGCGTTGAAAGCACCGGTCATGACTACACCTTC. Its translation is CSVESTGHDYTF.

This clonotype was recorded only once. Here the CDR3 DNA reads TGTGCCAGGGGACAGGGCGGGGAGCAGTACTTC. Protein sequence: CARGQGGEQYF. This chain links TRBV6-1 with TRBJ2-7; 9 bases fit TRBD1. Germline CDR1 MNHNS, CDR2 SASEGT. The CDR3 runs 11 residues. V lost 9 bases to trimming and J lost 7 bases; unmatched junction nucleotides: 4.

This clonotype was picked up a small number of times. This chain connects TRBV5-1 to TRBJ1-2; D is perhaps TRBD1 (6 bases). This CDR3 region has 15 residues. The V gene lost 6 bases and the J gene lost 4 bases, with 19 bases spanning the gap. Germline lookup yields CDR1 SGHRS and CDR2 YFSETQ. Written as DNA, the CDR3 is TGCGCCAGCAACGAGGGGGGAGTAGGACTCTATGGCTACACCTTC. Translating it yields CASNEGGVGLYGYTF.